This TCR beta chain is from a study of blood T cell repertoires in COVID-19. For the study at large: Samples representing acute and convalescent COVID-19 were sourced from the United States, Italy and Spain. T cells, B-cell-depleted T cells, or PBMCs provided the cDNA or gDNA that served as material.

Trimming removed 5 bases at V and 0 bases at J, with 11 bases between. Germline lookup yields CDR1 ENHRY and CDR2 SYGVKD. The CDR3 is 15 residues long. Original handling: Estimation of nucleated cell counts was performed using reference gene primer amplification. Produced via immunoSEQ multiplex PCR; TCRdb's table is partial and in-frame only. V, J and clone size were drawn from that table, and D and trimming were deduced from the DNA. Among a few hundred thousand clones listed, 70% to 90% were seen once. This clonotype was obtained from a man in his 60s with acute or convalescent COVID-19. Specimen: peripheral blood. The chain uses TRBV10-3 and TRBJ1-3; possible D gene TRBD1, 6 bases. The CDR3 coding sequence is TGTGCCATCAGTAAGCAACAGGGCTCTGGAAACACCATATATTTT. Amino acid sequence: CAISKQQGSGNTIYF.